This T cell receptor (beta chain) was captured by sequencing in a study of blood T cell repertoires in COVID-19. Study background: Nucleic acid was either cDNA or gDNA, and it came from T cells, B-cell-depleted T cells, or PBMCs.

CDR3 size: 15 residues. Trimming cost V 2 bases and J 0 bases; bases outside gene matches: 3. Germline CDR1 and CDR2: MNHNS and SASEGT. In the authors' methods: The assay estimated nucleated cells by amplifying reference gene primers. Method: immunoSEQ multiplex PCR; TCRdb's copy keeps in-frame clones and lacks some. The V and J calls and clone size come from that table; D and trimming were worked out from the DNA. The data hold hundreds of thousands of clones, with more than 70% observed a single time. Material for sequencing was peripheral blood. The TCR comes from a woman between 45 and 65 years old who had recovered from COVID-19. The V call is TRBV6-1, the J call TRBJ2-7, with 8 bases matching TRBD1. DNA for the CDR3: TGTGCCAGCAGTGAACACACAGGGGGCTCCTACGAGCAGTACTTC. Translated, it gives CASSEHTGGSYEQYF.